The 25 T cell receptor beta chains below were found in one sample sequenced in a study of cytomegalovirus exposure and HLA in healthy donors. The PCR contained 60 Vbeta and 13 Jbeta primers. Some clones are missing from TCRdb's copy, which holds only in-frame ones; the method was immunoSEQ multiplex PCR. The sample includes more than 140,000 clones, about four fifths of them seen just once. Sequenced: PBMCs. The receptors come from a man younger than 45 in good health and CMV-seropositive.

V is TRBV5-1 and J is TRBJ1-1; 7 bases are a match to TRBD1. This CDR3 comprises 13 residues. Germline V CDR1 and CDR2: SGHRS, YFSETQ. With V trimmed by 7 bases and J by 1 base, 4 bases remained unmatched. DNA for the CDR3: TGCGCCAGCGGACAGGACCCGAACACTGAAGCTTTCTTT. Translation: CASGQDPNTEAFF.

The chain joins TRBV18 to TRBJ1-5; 10 bases are a match to TRBD1. The germline V gene has CDR1 KGHSH and CDR2 LQKENI. CDR3 length equals 15 residues. Losses at the gene ends were 5 bases for V and 2 bases for J; bases not matched to a gene: 3. The CDR3 DNA follows: TGTGCCAGCTCAGACGGACAGGGGGGCAATCAGCCCCAGCATTTT. Its translation: CASSDGQGGNQPQHF. Combining the CDR3 with reference TRBV18 and TRBJ1-5 gives the whole variable domain NAGVMQNPRHLVRRRGQEARLRCSPMKGHSHVYWYRQLPEEGLKFMVYLQKENIIDESGMPKERFSAEFPKEGPSILRIQQVVRGDSAAYFCASSDGQGGNQPQHFGDGTRLSIL.

The chain uses TRBV14 and TRBJ2-7, with a possible D match to TRBD2 (6 bases). CDR1 and CDR2 (germline): SGHDN, FVKESK. V was cut by 4 bases and J by 4 bases, with 11 bases left in between. CDR3 size: 13 residues. CDR3 DNA: TGTGCCAGCAGCCCGTCGGCGGGGTACGAGCAGTACTTC. This codes for CASSPSAGYEQYF. Supplemented by reference TRBV14 and TRBJ2-7, the full variable domain reads EAGVTQFPSHSVIEKGQTVTLRCDPISGHDNLYWYRRVMGKEIKFLLHFVKESKQDESGMPNNRFLAERTGGTYSTLKVQPAELEDSGVYFCASSPSAGYEQYFGPGTRLTVT.

In the case of this clone: At one end the junction does not follow the germline gene, possibly because of a read error. The gene calls are TRBV6-6 and TRBJ2-6, with a weak D call TRBD1 (5 bases). Germline V gene data show CDR1 as MNHNY and CDR2 as SVGAGI (reference sequence). This CDR3 region has 16 residues. The chain's CDR3 is CASSWKGRAGANGLTF. CDR3 coding DNA: TGTGCCAGCAGTTGGAAGGGCAGGGCTGGGGCCAACGGCCTGACTTTC.

The chain couples TRBV15 to TRBJ2-1; D perhaps matches TRBD2 (6 bases). Germline V lookup: CDR1 LNHNV, CDR2 YYDKDF (reference sequence). The CDR3 covers 16 residues. Trimming cost V 4 bases and J 6 bases, with 19 bases left between them. CDR3 amino acids: CATSTNRDSKFNEQFF. The CDR3 DNA sequence: TGTGCCACCAGCACCAACCGGGACTCCAAGTTCAATGAGCAGTTCTTC.

This clone was counted a single time. The chain joins TRBV7-2 to TRBJ2-7; 10 bases line up with TRBD2. The V segment lost 3 bases and the J segment 7 bases; nucleotides outside the gene matches: 6. This CDR3 contains 14 residues. CDR1 and CDR2 (germline): SGHTA, FQGNSA. The CDR3 region has the DNA TGTGCCAGCAGCTTTGGGCTAGCGGGGGAAGAGCAGTACTTC. This encodes CASSFGLAGEEQYF.

The rearrangement joins TRBV5-4 to TRBJ2-1; the match to TRBD1 covers 9 bases. The CDR3 totals 15 residues. Germline V lookup: CDR1 SGHNT, CDR2 YYREEE (reference sequence). V shed 2 bases and J 7 bases; nucleotides not matched to a gene: 7. The CDR3 DNA is TGTGCCAGCAGCTTCGCGACAGGGGGGAAGAATGAGCAGTTCTTC. It codes for CASSFATGGKNEQFF.

The genes are TRBV18 and TRBJ2-2; 12 positions match TRBD2. V was pared by 1 base and J by 5 bases, with 2 bases of the junction left unmatched. In germline, CDR1 is KGHSH, CDR2 LQKENI. This CDR3 comprises 16 residues. DNA for the CDR3: TGTGCCAGCTCACCACGACTAGCGGGAGTTACCGGGGAGCTGTTTTTT. Amino acid sequence: CASSPRLAGVTGELFF. Full variable domain (rest looked up from reference TRBV18 and TRBJ2-2): NAGVMQNPRHLVRRRGQEARLRCSPMKGHSHVYWYRQLPEEGLKFMVYLQKENIIDESGMPKERFSAEFPKEGPSILRIQQVVRGDSAAYFCASSPRLAGVTGELFFGEGSRLTVL.

V and J are TRBV9 and TRBJ2-7; 7 bases are a match to TRBD1. The CDR3 sequence is 15 residues long. Germline assignment: CDR1 SGDLS and CDR2 YYNGEE. V lost 3 bases to trimming and J lost 4 bases; unmatched junction nucleotides: 10. The CDR3 here is CASSAGDSAAYEQYF. The CDR3 bases are TGTGCCAGCAGCGCAGGGGACAGCGCCGCGTACGAGCAGTACTTC. The entire variable domain, with the rest obtained from reference TRBV9 and TRBJ2-7, is as follows: DSGVTQTPKHLITATGQRVTLRCSPRSGDLSVYWYQQSLDQGLQFLIQYYNGEERAKGNILERFSAQQFPDLHSELNLSSLELGDSALYFCASSAGDSAAYEQYFGPGTRLTVT.

The rearrangement joins TRBV29-1 to TRBJ2-7, with a possible D match to TRBD2 (6 bases). CDR1 and CDR2 (germline): SQVTM, ANQGSEA. This CDR3 has 13 residues. Trimming shortened V by 5 bases and J by 2 bases, and 13 bases separated the two germline ends. Here the CDR3 reads CSVWAGSTYEQYF. CDR3 sequence (DNA): TGCAGCGTTTGGGCGGGGTCAACCTACGAGCAGTACTTC.

Only a few counts were recorded for this clone. This chain joins TRBV6-5 and TRBJ2-3; 9 bases match TRBD2. Germline CDR1 MNHEY, CDR2 SVGAGI. The V segment lost 4 bases and the J segment 2 bases; nucleotides outside the gene matches: 4. This CDR3 has 15 amino acids. The CDR3 nucleotides are TGTGCCAGCAGTTGGACTAGCGAGATCACAGATACGCAGTATTTT. This encodes CASSWTSEITDTQYF.

This clone was seen more than once but under ten times. The rearrangement uses TRBV6-4 and TRBJ2-1; 13 bases line up with TRBD2. V was pared by 8 bases and J by 9 bases, with 10 bases of the junction left unmatched. Germline V gene data show CDR1 as MRHNA and CDR2 as SNTAGT. The CDR3 loop spans 15 amino acids. Here the CDR3 reads CASSLTSGGAGEQFF. DNA for the CDR3: TGTGCCAGCTCACTAACTAGCGGGGGGGCCGGTGAGCAGTTCTTC.

The rearrangement links TRBV30 to TRBJ1-1; no clear D gene. CDR1 GTSNPN and CDR2 SVGIG come from the germline V gene (reference sequence). CDR3 length equals 12 residues. The V end was cut by 3 bases, the J end by 2 bases, with 7 bases between. The CDR3 here is CAWRESNTEAFF. CDR3 in DNA: TGTGCCTGGAGAGAGAGTAACACTGAAGCTTTCTTT.

This chain uses TRBV5-1 with TRBJ1-6; 8 bases are a match to TRBD1. The trim removed 4 bases at V and 11 bases at J, leaving 14 bases unmatched. Germline assignment: CDR1 SGHRS and CDR2 YFSETQ. The length of the CDR3 is 16 residues. The CDR3 sequence: CASSVGQGPVGAPLHF. CDR3 in DNA: TGCGCCAGCAGCGTCGGACAGGGTCCCGTCGGGGCACCCCTCCACTTT.

The table lists this clone with a count of one. The rearrangement joins TRBV28 to TRBJ2-1; TRBD2 matches at 11 bases. This CDR3 spans 14 amino acids. V lost 6 bases and J lost 6; bases outside the gene matches: 4. Looked up from germline, CDR1 is MDHEN and CDR2 is SYDVKM. The CDR3 is CASRPGLAVNEQFF. Written as DNA, the CDR3 is TGTGCCAGCAGGCCGGGACTAGCGGTCAATGAGCAGTTCTTC.

The chain employs TRBV11-2 and TRBJ2-1; maybe TRBD2 (6 bases). Germline CDR1 reads SGHAT; CDR2 reads FQNNGV. V lost 5 bases, J lost 0 bases, and 20 bases lay in between. The CDR3 sequence is 18 residues long. The CDR3 region has the DNA TGTGCCAGCAGCCGGACCGGGGACCCCGGGAGCTCCTACAATGAGCAGTTCTTC. Protein: CASSRTGDPGSSYNEQFF.

V and J are TRBV6-6 and TRBJ2-7; 9 bases line up with TRBD1. Germline V lookup: CDR1 MNHNY, CDR2 SVGAGI (reference sequence). This CDR3 has 13 residues. The junction had 6 bases not matched to a gene; V was cut back by 8 bases and J by 4 bases. The chain's CDR3 is CASYRGRGYEQYF. The CDR3, as DNA: TGTGCCAGCTACAGGGGGCGCGGGTACGAGCAGTACTTC.

The sample holds one count of this clone. The chain is built from TRBV5-5 and TRBJ2-2; maybe TRBD1 (6 bases). V dropped 7 bases and J dropped 6 bases, with 22 bases sitting between them. The CDR3 extends over 16 amino acids. CDR1 and CDR2 (germline): SGHKS, YYEKEE (reference sequence). In DNA, the CDR3 is TGTGCCAGCTCGCGAAGGGACACCACAGCCGCCGGGGAGCTGTTTTTT. Its protein is CASSRRDTTAAGELFF.

V gene TRBV6-5 combines with J gene TRBJ2-3, with D tentatively TRBD1 (5 bases). The CDR3 runs to 14 residues. Trimming removed 8 bases at V and 6 bases at J, with 18 bases between. Germline-derived CDR1 and CDR2 are MNHEY and SVGAGI. This CDR3 reads CASGRGNRLDTQYF. CDR3 DNA sequence: TGTGCCAGCGGAAGGGGAAACCGGTTGGATACGCAGTATTTT.

This chain connects TRBV28 to TRBJ2-1, with D possibly TRBD1 on 6 matching bases. Germline V gene data show CDR1 as MDHEN and CDR2 as SYDVKM. Trimming removed 5 bases from V and 6 bases from J, with 17 bases in between. This CDR3 has 15 amino acids. This chain's CDR3 is CASSGHRDTINEQFF. The CDR3 bases are TGTGCCAGCAGTGGGCACCGGGACACAATCAATGAGCAGTTCTTC.

The chain employs TRBV20-1 and TRBJ2-7, with TRBD1 as a possible D gene (5 bases). The CDR3 runs to 11 residues. The ends were cut back, 6 bases at V and 2 bases at J, with 8 bases in the middle. Germline CDR1 is DFQATT and CDR2 is SNEGSKA (reference sequence). For the CDR3, the DNA is TGCAGTGCGGGGCCCACCTACGAGCAGTACTTC. Protein product: CSAGPTYEQYF.

This chain links TRBV30 with TRBJ2-2; tentative D call: TRBD2 (6 bases). The CDR3 has 13 residues. Trimming took 4 bases from V and 6 from J, leaving 12 bases between them. Germline lookup yields CDR1 GTSNPN and CDR2 SVGIG (reference sequence). The DNA for the CDR3 is TGTGCCTGGACCGGGGGTAAGCCCGGGGAGCTGTTTTTT. Protein sequence: CAWTGGKPGELFF.

This clone occurred a few times. This chain connects TRBV5-1 to TRBJ2-3; 14 nucleotides agree with TRBD2. The length of the CDR3 is 19 residues. The germline CDR1 and CDR2 sequences are SGHRS and YFSETQ. The V and J ends lost 4 bases and 0 bases, in that order; junction bases with no gene match: 10. CDR3 amino acids: CASSPRTGLAGASTDTQYF. In DNA, the CDR3 is TGCGCCAGCAGCCCGCGGACGGGACTAGCGGGAGCGAGCACAGATACGCAGTATTTT.

The V call is TRBV28, the J call TRBJ2-2, with 8 positions matching TRBD1. Germline V gene data show CDR1 as MDHEN and CDR2 as SYDVKM. The CDR3 sequence is 17 residues long. The V and J ends lost 4 bases and 4 bases, in that order; junction bases with no gene match: 11. CDR3 amino acids: CASSWQPGQGGTGELFF. The CDR3 bases are TGTGCCAGCAGTTGGCAACCCGGACAGGGTGGCACCGGGGAGCTGTTTTTT.

V gene TRBV21-1 combines with J gene TRBJ2-1; the tabulated D call, TRBD1, remains unverified against the DNA. TRBV21-1 is a listed pseudogene. The CDR3 runs 14 residues. CDR3 nucleotide sequence: TGTGCCAGCCCTGAATTACAGGTATGGTGGGAGCAGTTCTTC. Protein: CASPELQVWWEQFF.